This is a list of T cell receptor beta chains from one sample in a study of molecular identifiers for immune sequencing clone quantification. Each CDR3 protein is one row after TCRdb ran MiXCR on the PCR reads. The sample carries about 510,000 distinct CDR3 sequences, about 26% recorded once. The specimen was naive CD8+ T cells from blood, with Jurkat cell RNA spiked in. These TCRs come from a human donor in good health. Some libraries in this study had Jurkat cell RNA spiked in. The CDR3 runs from the conserved cysteine through the conserved F or W. Part of the rows lack a size; the others show once, few, many or a class for expanded clones.

size: -
V: TRBV6-5
J: TRBJ2-5
CDR3: CASTPLTAHQETQYF

size: many
V: TRBV27
J: TRBJ1-1
CDR3: CASSRTGSSTEAFF

size: -
V: TRBV6-5
J: TRBJ2-7
CDR3: CASSLVWAGAATLIPYEQYF

size: -
V: TRBV7-2
J: TRBJ1-2
CDR3: CASSQINELLAYGYTF

size: few
V: TRBV27
J: TRBJ2-1
CDR3: CASSRPGVIGNEQFF

size: many
V: TRBV7-3
J: TRBJ2-5
CDR3: CASSLTGFGETQYF

size: -
V: TRBV9
J: TRBJ2-2
CDR3: CARSVGGGTGELFF

size: few
V: TRBV4-1
J: TRBJ1-2
CDR3: CASSAGPTYGYTF

size: -
V: TRBV27
J: TRBJ2-3
CDR3: CASSRYPGGTDTQYF

size: many
V: TRBV28
J: TRBJ2-3
CDR3: CASSLRWDVSSDTQYF

size: few
V: TRBV5-3
J: TRBJ1-1
CDR3: CASSPGEGGMNTEAFF

size: many
V: TRBV5-4
J: TRBJ2-7
CDR3: CASSLAFDEQYF

size: -
V: TRBV7-2
J: TRBJ2-7
CDR3: CASSPPSHGGEQYF

size: -
V: TRBV29-1
J: TRBJ2-7
CDR3: CSVEVGGSYKQYF

size: -
V: TRBV4-1
J: TRBJ2-7
CDR3: CASSQGQGATYEQYF

size: many
V: TRBV6-2/TRBV6-3
J: TRBJ1-1
CDR3: CASTEEIGYTEAFF

size: many
V: TRBV6-5
J: TRBJ2-7
CDR3: CASSPRGVTYEQYF

size: few
V: TRBV27
J: TRBJ1-1
CDR3: CASSYRTGTLDEAFF

size: few
V: TRBV4-3
J: TRBJ2-3
CDR3: CASSQQTSGGTDTQYF

size: few
V: TRBV27
J: TRBJ2-7
CDR3: CASSGPGQGPSYEQYF

size: -
V: TRBV12-3/TRBV12-4
J: TRBJ2-3
CDR3: CASTGGLAGEVGDTQYF

size: many
V: TRBV25-1
J: TRBJ1-1
CDR3: CASSEGGETEAFF

size: many
V: TRBV25-1
J: TRBJ2-1
CDR3: CASSALAGPNNEQFF

size: -
V: TRBV27
J: TRBJ1-5
CDR3: CASRGTNLRGQPQHF

size: -
V: TRBV7-9
J: TRBJ2-1
CDR3: CASSNPTWAGAQYYNEQFF

size: many
V: TRBV2
J: TRBJ1-5
CDR3: CASSEAVVGPQHF

size: many
V: TRBV13
J: TRBJ2-2
CDR3: CASSLGRNTGELFF

size: few
V: TRBV16
J: TRBJ2-5
CDR3: CASSQLEETQYF

size: -
V: TRBV28
J: TRBJ2-3
CDR3: CASSSHPTSEFTHTQYF